This T cell receptor beta chain was documented in a study of human T cells and chemical hapten exposure. The CDR3 runs to 17 residues. Germline CDR1 and CDR2: MNHEY and SVGEGT. J lost 4 bases, V lost 2 bases, and 9 bases had no gene match. Unique molecular identifiers were attached to individual cDNA molecules within the library. Using its own MiXCR run on the RACE reads, TCRdb lists one record per CDR3 protein. The repertoire holds approximately 370,000 distinct CDR3 sequences, with 4.5% to 5.5% as singletons. In its sample, this clonotype was seen a few times. Stated time point: pre-sensitization, week 0. The treatment: therapeutic diphenylcyclopropenone sensitization with weekly scalp DPC. Unfractionated whole blood was the source from which total RNA was extracted.

This TCR was recovered from a woman under 30 with alopecia areata. Some clones in this sample may be carry-over from other donors' samples. Sample: whole blood, taken in connection with sensitization to the hapten diphenylcyclopropenone (DPC). The chain carries TRBV6-2 or TRBV6-3 and TRBJ2-2; TRBD1 matches at 8 bases. The DNA for the CDR3 is TGTGCCAGCAGTTACCGCCCGGGACAGGTCGGCACCGGGGAGCTGTTTTTT. Translated: CASSYRPGQVGTGELFF.